Following are 25 T cell receptor beta chains from one sample sequenced in a study of T cell responses to AZD1222 COVID-19 vaccine. The protocol was immunoSEQ multiplex PCR, while the TCRdb copy is restricted to in-frame clones and leaves out a portion. The table records 180,000 or so clones, 80% to 95% of them present only once. The sample in question was peripheral blood, obtained on day 0 of AZD1222 vaccination. Receptors were obtained from an adult in good health.

J is TRBJ1-1 and V is TRBV28; D call uncertain. Deletions cut 3 bases from V and 0 bases from J, with 11 bases between. This CDR3 has 15 residues. From germline, CDR1 is MDHEN and CDR2 SYDVKM. In DNA, the CDR3 is TGTGCCAGCAGTTTGCTCACCGTTATGAACACTGAAGCTTTCTTT. Translated: CASSLLTVMNTEAFF.

The chain employs TRBV12-2 and TRBJ2-7; the D call of TRBD2 is as the table states it, not checked on the DNA. TRBV12-2 counts as a pseudogene. This CDR3 region has 19 residues. DNA for the CDR3: TGTGCAAGTCGCTTAGGAACTAGCGGGAGTTGCGGGGATGCCTACGAGCAGTACTTC. It encodes CASRLGTSGSCGDAYEQYF.

This chain connects TRBV5-1 to TRBJ2-1; TRBD2 aligns across 10 bases. Germline CDR1 reads SGHRS; CDR2 reads YFSETQ. Trimming took 4 bases from V and 5 from J; bases not matched to a gene: 6. The length of the CDR3 is 15 residues. In DNA form, the CDR3 reads TGCGCCAGCAGCGCCCGGACTAGCGGAAACAATGAGCAGTTCTTC. This sequence encodes CASSARTSGNNEQFF. Drawing the rest from reference TRBV5-1 and TRBJ2-1, the complete variable domain is KAGVTQTPRYLIKTRGQQVTLSCSPISGHRSVSWYQQTPGQGLQFLFEYFSETQRNKGNFPGRFSGRQFSNSRSEMNVSTLELGDSALYLCASSARTSGNNEQFFGPGTRLTVL.

This chain uses TRBV19 with TRBJ1-3; D not certain. Trimming took off 3 bases at V and 0 bases at J, with 9 bases between the two ends. The germline V gene has CDR1 LNHDA and CDR2 SQIVND (reference sequence). CDR3 length: 15 amino acids. The CDR3 DNA is TGTGCCAGTAGTATGGCGGACTACTCTGGAAACACCATATATTTT. Translating it yields CASSMADYSGNTIYF.

This chain links TRBV5-4 with TRBJ1-6; D possibly corresponds to TRBD1 (5 bases). Trimming stripped 1 base from V and 5 bases from J, with 7 bases between. CDR1 and CDR2 from the germline V gene are SGHNT and YYREEE (reference sequence). The CDR3 is 14 amino acids. The CDR3 DNA is TGTGCCAGCAGCTTGTCGGGGGATAATTCACCCCTCCACTTT. Protein product: CASSLSGDNSPLHF.

V usage is TRBV9 and J usage is TRBJ1-6; D perhaps matches TRBD1 (6 bases). Trimming removed 3 bases at V and 6 bases at J, with 13 bases between. The length of the CDR3 is 15 residues. Germline lookup yields CDR1 SGDLS and CDR2 YYNGEE. The CDR3 nucleotides read TGTGCCAGCAGCGAAATCTGGACAGCTAATTCACCCCTCCACTTT. Its translation: CASSEIWTANSPLHF.

V is TRBV6-5 and J is TRBJ1-5, with D possibly being TRBD1 (6 bases). V lost 6 bases and J 1 base, leaving 10 bases between the germline ends. Germline CDR1 MNHEY, CDR2 SVGAGI. The CDR3 totals 14 residues. The CDR3, as DNA: TGTGCCAGCAGGGTGGACAGAAGCAATCAGCCCCAGCATTTT. Amino acids: CASRVDRSNQPQHF.

The genes are TRBV6-5 and TRBJ1-2; D unresolved. CDR3 length: 12 amino acids. The germline V gene has CDR1 MNHEY and CDR2 SVGAGI. Deletions cut 7 bases from V and 0 bases from J, with 6 bases between. This chain's CDR3 is CASTLSNYGYTF. The CDR3 nucleotides read TGTGCCAGCACCCTATCTAACTATGGCTACACCTTC.

This sequence joins TRBV2 and TRBJ2-3; perhaps TRBD1 as D (5 bases). Trimming took 9 bases from V and 1 from J, leaving 11 bases between them. The CDR3 covers 13 residues. Germline CDR1 SNHLY, CDR2 FYNNEI. CDR3 nucleotide sequence: TGTGCCAGTCAGACAGCCCGCACAGATACGCAGTATTTT. Translation: CASQTARTDTQYF.

The chain carries TRBV5-6 and TRBJ1-3; perhaps TRBD1 as D (6 bases). Between the trimmed V and J ends, which lost 4 bases and 4 bases, there was a span of 18 bases. The CDR3 is 16 residues long. Germline V CDR1 and CDR2: SGHDT, YYEEEE. The CDR3 sequence is CASSPNGGGIGNTIYF. The CDR3, as DNA: TGTGCCAGCAGCCCCAACGGGGGCGGAATCGGAAACACCATATATTTT.

V and J are TRBV28 and TRBJ1-3; D gene uncertain. The germline V and J ends were trimmed by 2 bases and 2 bases, with 4 bases remaining between them. In germline, CDR1 is MDHEN, CDR2 SYDVKM. The CDR3 sequence is 13 residues long. CDR3 sequence (DNA): TGTGCCAGCAGTTTAACAGCTGGAAACACCATATATTTT. This gives the protein CASSLTAGNTIYF. Looking up the rest from reference TRBV28 and TRBJ1-3 gives the full variable domain: DVKVTQSSRYLVKRTGEKVFLECVQDMDHENMFWYRQDPGLGLRLIYFSYDVKMKEKGDIPEGYSVSREKKERFSLILESASTNQTSMYLCASSLTAGNTIYFGEGSWLTVV.

V is TRBV19 and J is TRBJ1-2; 9 nucleotides agree with TRBD1. The length of the CDR3 is 13 residues. In germline, CDR1 is LNHDA, CDR2 SQIVND (reference sequence). Germline trimming cut 7 bases from V and 2 bases from J; bases unmatched to any gene: 2. The CDR3 region has the DNA TGTGCCAGTAAAGGGACAGGGAACTATGGCTACACCTTC. This gives the protein CASKGTGNYGYTF.

V is TRBV5-6 and J is TRBJ1-3; unclear D gene. Germline V gene lookup returns CDR1 SGHDT and CDR2 YYEEEE. This CDR3 has 13 amino acids. With 4 bases removed from V and 7 bases from J, the gap between germline ends came to 12 bases. The CDR3 bases are TGTGCCAGCAGCCGAGAATTTCGGAACACCATATATTTT. It is translated as CASSREFRNTIYF.

The V gene is TRBV9, the J gene TRBJ1-3; D is ambiguous. There are 14 residues in the CDR3. The V gene lost 4 bases and the J gene lost 0 bases, with 8 bases spanning the gap. Germline V gene data show CDR1 as SGDLS and CDR2 as YYNGEE. The DNA for the CDR3 is TGTGCCAGCAGCTTGGAGAGCTCTGGAAACACCATATATTTT. Its protein product is CASSLESSGNTIYF.

The V gene is TRBV27, the J gene TRBJ1-3, with D uncertain. Germline assignment: CDR1 MNHEY and CDR2 SMNVEV (reference sequence). This CDR3 has 16 amino acids. With 5 bases removed from V and 0 bases from J, the gap between germline ends came to 14 bases. The CDR3 DNA is TGTGCCAGCAGTCCTGCAGCGTATAGCTCTGGAAACACCATATATTTT. Residues: CASSPAAYSSGNTIYF.

This clone was seen ten or more times. The rearrangement links TRBV6-2 or TRBV6-3 to TRBJ2-7; TRBD1 is a possible D gene (5 bases). Germline V gene data show CDR1 as MNHEY and CDR2 as SVGEGT. The CDR3 sequence is 13 residues long. V lost 6 bases, J lost 4 bases, and 13 bases lay in between. CDR3 DNA sequence: TGTGCCAGCAGCTCGGACAAGATATACGAGCAGTACTTC. This codes for CASSSDKIYEQYF.

A note on this clone: Since a much larger clone is just one base distant, this may be a read error. The CDR3 sequence is CASSYPRAEVSTGELFF. DNA of the CDR3: TGTGCCAGCAGCTACCCCCGAGCGGAAGTGAGCACCGGGGAGCTGTTTTTT. V is TRBV4-2 and J is TRBJ2-2; D may be TRBD2 (5 bases). The length of the CDR3 is 17 residues. Germline CDR1 LGHNA, CDR2 YNFKEQ. V dropped 5 bases and J dropped 4 bases, with 20 bases sitting between them.

This clone was seen more than once but under ten times. The gene calls are TRBV27 and TRBJ2-2, with 10 bases fitting TRBD1. The CDR3 extends over 19 amino acids. Germline trimming cut 2 bases from V and 1 base from J; bases unmatched to any gene: 10. The V gene's germline CDR1 is MNHEY and CDR2 SMNVEV (reference sequence). CDR3 region: CASSLNGQGVRGNTGELFF. CDR3 DNA: TGTGCCAGCAGTTTAAACGGACAGGGGGTCAGGGGGAACACCGGGGAGCTGTTTTTT.

The genes are TRBV5-1 and TRBJ1-4; D not resolved. This CDR3 comprises 15 residues. Germline CDR1 and CDR2: SGHRS and YFSETQ. The germline V and J ends were trimmed by 0 bases and 4 bases, with 10 bases remaining between them. The CDR3 region has the DNA TGCGCCAGCAGCTTGGCCGAAGGGAGTAATGAAAAACTGTTTTTT. This gives the protein CASSLAEGSNEKLFF.

V usage is TRBV10-3 and J usage is TRBJ2-7, with D perhaps assigned TRBD1 or TRBD2 (5 bases each). The V end lost 5 bases, the J end lost 5 bases, and 13 bases lay between the germline ends. The CDR3 is made up of 13 amino acids. Germline V lookup: CDR1 ENHRY, CDR2 SYGVKD. Here the CDR3 DNA reads TGTGCCATCAGTTGGGGGAATCGCGACGAGCAGTACTTC. It yields the protein CAISWGNRDEQYF.

The chain employs TRBV2 and TRBJ1-1; no clear D. The CDR3 contains 15 residues. Trimming left V 1 base short and J 1 base short, with 10 bases between. The V gene's germline CDR1 is SNHLY and CDR2 FYNNEI. CDR3 bases: TGTGCCAGCAGTGAAGTAGCGGGAAAGAACACTGAAGCTTTCTTT. Translation gives CASSEVAGKNTEAFF.

This chain joins TRBV6-1 and TRBJ2-1, with 10 bases identical to TRBD2. Germline-derived CDR1 and CDR2 are MNHNS and SASEGT. Germline trimming cut 1 base from V and 7 bases from J; bases unmatched to any gene: 4. The CDR3 contains 15 residues. CDR3 nucleotides: TGTGCCAGCAGTGAAGGAGCGGGGGGGATTAATGAGCAGTTCTTC. It encodes CASSEGAGGINEQFF.

The V and J genes are TRBV7-9 and TRBJ1-2, with TRBD1 matching over 10 bases. V lost 0 bases, J lost 3 bases, and 4 bases stayed unmatched. The germline gives CDR1 SEHNR, CDR2 FQNEAQ (reference sequence). CDR3 length equals 16 residues. The CDR3 DNA is TGTGCCAGCAGCTTAGCAGGGGACAGGGGCGACTATGGCTACACCTTC. This gives the protein CASSLAGDRGDYGYTF. The complete variable domain, with remaining parts taken from reference TRBV7-9 and TRBJ1-2, reads DTGVSQNPRHKITKRGQNVTFRCDPISEHNRLYWYRQTLGQGPEFLTYFQNEAQLEKSRLLSDRFSAERPKGSFSTLEIQRTEQGDSAMYLCASSLAGDRGDYGYTFGSGTRLTVV.

The chain links TRBV9 to TRBJ1-3, with D unresolved. V was cut by 0 bases and J by 3 bases, with 13 bases left in between. The CDR3 is made up of 16 amino acids. Germline lookup yields CDR1 SGDLS and CDR2 YYNGEE. The CDR3 coding sequence is TGTGCCAGCAGCGTAGAGGGCCGGGCTAGTGGAAACACCATATATTTT. Its translation: CASSVEGRASGNTIYF. Drawing the rest from reference TRBV9 and TRBJ1-3, the complete variable domain is DSGVTQTPKHLITATGQRVTLRCSPRSGDLSVYWYQQSLDQGLQFLIQYYNGEERAKGNILERFSAQQFPDLHSELNLSSLELGDSALYFCASSVEGRASGNTIYFGEGSWLTVV.

CDR3 residues: CASSEGLPYNEQFF. The DNA for the CDR3 is TGCGCCAGCAGTGAGGGGCTCCCCTACAATGAGCAGTTCTTC. V gene TRBV10-1 combines with J gene TRBJ2-1; D ambiguous. The germline CDR1 and CDR2 sequences are WNHNN and SYGVQD (reference sequence). The V gene lost 2 bases and the J gene lost 2 bases, with 7 bases spanning the gap. CDR3 length equals 14 residues.